Following are 30 T cell receptor beta chains from one sample sequenced in a study of shared clonotypes between healthy human individuals. Produced via immunoSEQ multiplex PCR; TCRdb's table is partial and in-frame only. The data hold over a million clones, with 78% observed a single time. The sample comprised memory CD4+ T cells from PBMCs. As for subset: CD45RA-negative fraction. These receptors originate from a young man in good health. Some clones in this sample may be carry-over from other donors' samples.

The V call is TRBV7-2, the J call TRBJ2-6; weak D call: TRBD2 (5 bases). The germline V and J ends were trimmed by 1 base and 9 bases, with 7 bases remaining between them. In germline, CDR1 is SGHTA, CDR2 FQGNSA. This CDR3 contains 13 residues. The CDR3 is CASSLGLFNVLTF. CDR3 in DNA: TGTGCCAGCAGCTTAGGACTATTCAACGTCCTGACTTTC.

The V call is TRBV7-8, the J call TRBJ2-1, with 7 bases fitting TRBD2. CDR3 length: 14 amino acids. Germline V CDR1 and CDR2: SGHVS, FQNEAQ. The junction had 4 bases not matched to a gene; V was cut back by 5 bases and J by 3 bases. CDR3: CASSPRTSYNEQFF. CDR3 bases: TGTGCCAGCAGCCCGAGGACTAGCTACAATGAGCAGTTCTTC.

The rearrangement uses TRBV5-1 and TRBJ2-2, with D possibly being TRBD1 or TRBD2 (5 bases each). In germline, CDR1 is SGHRS, CDR2 YFSETQ. There are 15 residues in the CDR3. Trimming shortened V by 4 bases and J by 4 bases, and 14 bases separated the two germline ends. The DNA of the CDR3 is TGCGCCAGCAGCACCGGGACGACATTCACCGGGGAGCTGTTTTTT. This gives the protein CASSTGTTFTGELFF.

The chain has TRBV28 and TRBJ1-1; TRBD1 is a possible D gene (5 bases). From germline, CDR1 is MDHEN and CDR2 SYDVKM. Deletions cut 7 bases from V and 4 bases from J, with 13 bases between. The CDR3 extends over 13 amino acids. This CDR3 reads CASTPRRGTEAFF. The CDR3 DNA sequence: TGTGCCAGCACACCAAGGAGGGGCACTGAAGCTTTCTTT.

The V gene is TRBV6-4, the J gene TRBJ2-3; weak D call: TRBD2 (5 bases). Germline-derived CDR1 and CDR2 are MRHNA and SNTAGT. The V gene lost 5 bases and the J gene lost 2 bases, with 14 bases spanning the gap. This CDR3 is built from 15 residues. The CDR3 region has the DNA TGTGCCAGCAGTTTGAACGGGATACTCACAGATACGCAGTATTTT. Translated, it gives CASSLNGILTDTQYF.

The V and J genes are TRBV10-3 and TRBJ1-1, with 10 bases identical to TRBD1. The CDR3 runs to 14 residues. Germline CDR1 ENHRY, CDR2 SYGVKD. The ends lost 5 bases at V and 1 base at J; junction bases unmatched: 1. CDR3: CAISWTGGNTEAFF. The CDR3 region has the DNA TGTGCCATCAGTTGGACAGGGGGGAACACTGAAGCTTTCTTT.

V and J are TRBV18 and TRBJ2-2; the D call may be TRBD1 or TRBD2 (5 bases each). The germline V gene has CDR1 KGHSH and CDR2 LQKENI. CDR3 size: 16 residues. Trimming removed 2 bases from V and 4 bases from J, with 14 bases in between. The chain's CDR3 is CASSPFGAMSTGELFF. In DNA, the CDR3 is TGTGCCAGCTCACCATTCGGGGCAATGTCCACCGGGGAGCTGTTTTTT.

In the case of this clone: The junction does not match germline at one end; this may be a read error. The chain couples TRBV5-1 to TRBJ2-1; no clear D gene. The CDR3 is made up of 12 amino acids. Germline assignment: CDR1 SGHRS and CDR2 YFSETQ. CDR3: CASSSSSNEQFF. The CDR3 DNA sequence: TGCGCCAGCAGTTCTTCCTCCAATGAGCAGTTCTTC.

The gene calls are TRBV28 and TRBJ2-5, with TRBD1 matching over 7 bases. V gave up 1 base and J gave up 6 bases; unmatched junction bases: 11. Germline assignment: CDR1 MDHEN and CDR2 SYDVKM. The CDR3 spans 16 residues. CDR3 residues: CASSLFPRTGYQTQYF. CDR3 nucleotides: TGTGCCAGCAGTTTATTTCCCAGGACAGGCTACCAGACCCAGTACTTC.

This clone has just one count. The rearrangement uses TRBV5-1 and TRBJ2-3, with TRBD2 matching 7 bases. In germline, CDR1 is SGHRS, CDR2 YFSETQ. Trimming cost V 7 bases and J 0 bases; bases outside gene matches: 8. The CDR3 length is 15 residues. This chain's CDR3 is CASRASGSSTDTQYF. The CDR3 region has the DNA TGCGCCAGCCGGGCTAGCGGAAGTAGCACAGATACGCAGTATTTT.

J is TRBJ2-3 and V is TRBV5-4; the D call may be TRBD1 or TRBD2 (6 bases each). This CDR3 spans 15 amino acids. Germline CDR1 and CDR2: SGHNT and YYREEE (reference sequence). V lost 1 base to trimming and J lost 2 bases, with 11 bases between them. In DNA form, the CDR3 reads TGTGCCAGCAGCTTGCGGGGGCTGGACACAGATACGCAGTATTTT. Its protein product is CASSLRGLDTDTQYF.

The genes are TRBV10-3 and TRBJ1-5, with D possibly TRBD1 on 6 matching bases. Per the germline V gene, CDR1 is ENHRY and CDR2 is SYGVKD. The CDR3 extends over 12 amino acids. V lost 2 bases to trimming and J lost 9 bases, with 8 bases between them. CDR3 protein: CAISEGGRPQHF. CDR3 DNA: TGTGCCATCAGTGAGGGGGGGCGGCCCCAGCATTTT.

This rearrangement joins TRBV7-2 to TRBJ2-4; D is possibly TRBD1 (5 bases). The CDR3 runs 13 residues. Germline-derived CDR1 and CDR2 are SGHTA and FQGNSA. Trimming left V 1 base short and J 8 bases short, with 9 bases between. The CDR3 coding sequence is TGTGCCAGCAGCTTAGGACAGCAGGACATTCAGTACTTC. Translating gives CASSLGQQDIQYF.

The chain is built from TRBV11-2 and TRBJ2-5, with D perhaps TRBD1 (5 bases). This CDR3 spans 15 amino acids. Looked up from germline, CDR1 is SGHAT and CDR2 is FQNNGV. V was cut by 4 bases and J by 1 base, with 13 bases left in between. The CDR3 DNA is TGTGCCAGCAGCTCGAATATAGGGGTCCAAGAGACCCAGTACTTC. As protein: CASSSNIGVQETQYF.

The rearrangement joins TRBV27 to TRBJ2-3, with 8 bases identical to TRBD1. Germline V lookup: CDR1 MNHEY, CDR2 SMNVEV (reference sequence). V was clipped by 5 bases and J by 10 bases; unmatched bases: 5. CDR3 length equals 12 residues. CDR3 coding DNA: TGTGCCAGCAGTCGAGGGGGACAGGCGCAGTATTTT. As protein: CASSRGGQAQYF.

This clone was seen once. The chain is built from TRBV11-2 and TRBJ1-1; D gene uncertain. V was pared by 2 bases and J by 7 bases, with 17 bases between. Per germline, CDR1 SGHAT and CDR2 FQNNGV. This CDR3 region has 15 residues. The CDR3 coding sequence is TGTGCCAGCAGCTTATCGATAGGAGCTCTTAATGAAGCTTTCTTT. Translation gives CASSLSIGALNEAFF.

The rearrangement joins TRBV19 to TRBJ1-5; D uncertain. Looked up from germline, CDR1 is LNHDA and CDR2 is SQIVND (reference sequence). The CDR3 runs to 17 residues. V was trimmed by 5 bases and J by 1 base, leaving 18 bases between them. CDR3 sequence: CASSPELETTSNQPQHF. DNA for the CDR3: TGTGCCAGTAGTCCGGAGCTTGAGACAACGAGCAATCAGCCCCAGCATTTT.

The chain is built from TRBV5-1 and TRBJ2-2; D uncertain. V shed 0 bases and J shed 7 bases, with 16 bases lying between them. The germline V gene has CDR1 SGHRS and CDR2 YFSETQ. This CDR3 is 16 amino acids long. The CDR3: CASSLVVVGRGGELFF. CDR3 coding DNA: TGCGCCAGCAGCTTGGTTGTGGTGGGTCGAGGCGGGGAGCTGTTTTTT.

The V and J genes are TRBV7-8 and TRBJ1-2; D uncertain. Germline V gene sequence: CDR1 SGHVS, CDR2 FQNEAQ. This CDR3 is 13 amino acids long. V shed 1 base and J shed 5 bases, with 8 bases lying between them. The CDR3: CASSLGAAYGYTF. The CDR3, as DNA: TGTGCCAGCAGCTTAGGGGCAGCTTATGGCTACACCTTC.

V is TRBV30 and J is TRBJ1-4, with 7 bases fitting TRBD1. After removal of 0 bases from V and 10 bases from J, the junction contained 8 bases not matched to a gene. Per the germline V gene, CDR1 is GTSNPN and CDR2 is SVGIG (reference sequence). The CDR3 loop spans 14 amino acids. CDR3 loop: CAWSVLRDSGKLFF. CDR3 DNA: TGTGCCTGGAGTGTACTGAGGGACAGCGGAAAACTGTTTTTT.

This sequence joins TRBV6-4 and TRBJ2-1; no reliable D call. The V gene's germline CDR1 is MRHNA and CDR2 SNTAGT. This CDR3 is built from 15 residues. V lost 3 bases and J 6 bases, leaving 15 bases between the germline ends. Written as DNA, the CDR3 is TGTGCCAGCAGTGATGGGGTCGCCTTACGCAATGAGCAGTTCTTC. Amino acids: CASSDGVALRNEQFF.

The rearrangement joins TRBV5-7 to TRBJ2-1; the D is unclear. TRBV5-7 is labeled an ORF, and its function is uncertain. V shed 9 bases and J shed 7 bases, with 14 bases lying between them. The CDR3 length is 12 residues. This CDR3 is CANPDPDNEQFF. The CDR3 DNA is TGTGCCAACCCGGACCCGGATAATGAGCAGTTCTTC.

The chain has TRBV18 and TRBJ2-1; no clear D. With 6 bases removed from V and 8 bases from J, the gap between germline ends came to 11 bases. Germline V lookup: CDR1 KGHSH, CDR2 LQKENI. The CDR3 spans 12 residues. CDR3 sequence reads: CASSLIRDEQFF. The CDR3 nucleotides read TGTGCCAGCTCCCTCATTCGAGATGAGCAGTTCTTC.

This chain links TRBV2 with TRBJ2-1; 9 bases agree with TRBD2. This CDR3 contains 22 residues. V lost 2 bases, J lost 7 bases, and 27 bases stayed unmatched. Looked up from germline, CDR1 is SNHLY and CDR2 is FYNNEI. The CDR3: CASSERGRDGVLLSGRLNEQFF. Written as DNA, the CDR3 is TGTGCCAGCAGTGAAAGAGGCCGGGACGGGGTACTACTTAGCGGGAGATTAAATGAGCAGTTCTTC.

V and J are TRBV28 and TRBJ2-6; D could derive from TRBD1 or TRBD2 (7 bases each). V lost 7 bases and J lost 0, with 13 bases in between. CDR1 and CDR2 (germline): MDHEN, SYDVKM. The CDR3 runs 16 residues. The DNA for the CDR3 is TGTGCCAGCAAGCAGGGGGACTACTCTGGGGCCAACGTCCTGACTTTC. As protein: CASKQGDYSGANVLTF. The full variable domain, with the rest looked up from reference TRBV28 and TRBJ2-6, is DVKVTQSSRYLVKRTGEKVFLECVQDMDHENMFWYRQDPGLGLRLIYFSYDVKMKEKGDIPEGYSVSREKKERFSLILESASTNQTSMYLCASKQGDYSGANVLTFGAGSRLTVL.

The chain links TRBV10-3 to TRBJ2-2; 9 nucleotides align to TRBD2. The CDR3 is 16 amino acids. Looked up from germline, CDR1 is ENHRY and CDR2 is SYGVKD. Trimming cost V 6 bases and J 0 bases; bases outside gene matches: 5. Here the CDR3 reads CAIRGLAGSNTGELFF. CDR3 sequence (DNA): TGTGCCATCAGGGGACTAGCAGGCTCGAACACCGGGGAGCTGTTTTTT.

The table lists this clone with a few counts. The J gene is TRBJ2-3, the V gene TRBV10-3; a weak D match, TRBD1 (6 bases). From germline, CDR1 is ENHRY and CDR2 SYGVKD. Trimming removed 5 bases from V and 0 bases from J, with 18 bases in between. This CDR3 has 17 residues. CDR3 sequence: CAISTGTRLNSTDTQYF. CDR3 DNA: TGTGCCATCAGTACAGGGACGCGGCTGAATAGCACAGATACGCAGTATTTT.

The chain combines TRBV9 with TRBJ2-1; D is undetermined. This CDR3 has 12 residues. Germline V gene data show CDR1 as SGDLS and CDR2 as YYNGEE. V lost 1 base and J 7 bases, leaving 6 bases between the germline ends. CDR3 in amino acids: CASSVLGNEQFF. As DNA, the CDR3 is TGTGCCAGCAGCGTACTGGGGAATGAGCAGTTCTTC.

This chain links TRBV13 with TRBJ1-4; 10 positions agree with TRBD1. With V trimmed by 5 bases and J by 8 bases, 5 bases remained unmatched. CDR3 length: 14 amino acids. Looked up from germline, CDR1 is PRHDT and CDR2 is FYEKMQ (reference sequence). CDR3 region: CASSPRDRGEKLFF. CDR3 sequence (DNA): TGTGCCAGCAGCCCACGGGACAGGGGCGAAAAACTGTTTTTT.

This chain uses TRBV7-2 with TRBJ2-5, with D possibly matching TRBD1 (5 bases). The ends were cut back, 5 bases at V and 4 bases at J, with 14 bases in the middle. CDR3 length: 14 residues. From germline, CDR1 is SGHTA and CDR2 FQGNSA. The CDR3 DNA reads TGTGCCAGCAGCCCGACAGCCCGGCCAGAGACCCAGTACTTC. Encoded protein: CASSPTARPETQYF. The variable domain in full, with the rest retrieved from reference TRBV7-2 and TRBJ2-5, is GAGVSQSPSNKVTEKGKDVELRCDPISGHTALYWYRQSLGQGLEFLIYFQGNSAPDKSGLPSDRFSAERTGGSVSTLTIQRTQQEDSAVYLCASSPTARPETQYFGPGTRLLVL.